This entry concerns a single T cell receptor (beta chain). Its antigen is unknown. This record comes from a study of T cell responses to AZD1222 COVID-19 vaccine. Repertoires were generated with immunoSEQ multiplex PCR, while TCRdb's copy carries only in-frame clones and drops some. In the table there are approximately 50,000 clones, 88% of which are singletons. The CDR3 is 13 residues long. V was pared by 2 bases and J by 1 base, with 3 bases between. Whole-study findings and limits: Breadth and depth of Spike-specific TCRs rose after two AZD1222 doses. Of the AZD1222 recipients, only five to seven were seropositive at baseline. Most donors were white British and more were female, and clonal diversity was possibly underestimated. No day 14 peak samples; only post-peak repertoires were characterized.

The clonotype comes from an adult in good health. The source material was peripheral blood, sampled on day 0 of AZD1222 vaccination. The chain links TRBV12-3 or TRBV12-4 to TRBJ1-5; D not certain. DNA of the CDR3: TGTGCCAGCAGTTTATTCAGCAATCAGCCCCAGCATTTT. Encoded protein: CASSLFSNQPQHF.